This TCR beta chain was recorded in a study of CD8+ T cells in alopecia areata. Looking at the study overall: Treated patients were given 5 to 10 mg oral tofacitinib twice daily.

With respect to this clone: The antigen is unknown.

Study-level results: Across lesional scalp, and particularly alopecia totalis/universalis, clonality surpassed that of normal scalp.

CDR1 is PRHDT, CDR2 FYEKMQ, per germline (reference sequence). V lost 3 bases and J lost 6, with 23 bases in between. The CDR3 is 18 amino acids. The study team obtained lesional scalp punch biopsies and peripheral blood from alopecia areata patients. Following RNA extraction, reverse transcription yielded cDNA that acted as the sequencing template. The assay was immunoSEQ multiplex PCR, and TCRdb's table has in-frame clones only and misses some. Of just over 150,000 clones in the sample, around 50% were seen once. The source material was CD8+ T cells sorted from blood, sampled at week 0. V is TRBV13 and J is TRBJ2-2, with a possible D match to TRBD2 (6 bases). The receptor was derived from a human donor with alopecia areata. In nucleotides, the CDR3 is TGTGCCAGCAGCTTTCACCCCATGGGGGGACGAGAACCCGGGGAGCTGTTTTTT. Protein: CASSFHPMGGREPGELFF.